This T cell receptor (beta chain) was profiled in a study of CD49a tissue-resident CD8 T cells in human skin (dated by TCRdb to 2016 to 2017). About the full investigation: Tissue-resident memory CD8+ T cell subsets in human skin, defined by CD49a, CD69 and CD103 expression, were examined in the study.

For a few healthy donors, sorted CD8+ T cells taken from blood, dermis and epidermis had their TCR beta CDR3 regions analysed. All TCR-sequenced donors were healthy individuals, and each provided both blood and skin samples. Before TCR beta sequencing, CD8+ T cell populations were isolated by sorting. Before T cells were analysed, skin was separated into dermal and epidermal compartments. Libraries were made using the immunoSEQ multiplex PCR assay. The source study handled its data this way. How frequently each TCR V beta family was used was compared between the sorted CD8+ T cell populations from blood, dermis and epidermis. TCRdb limited this immuneACCESS table to in-frame rearrangements with V and J called. A share of clones is missing; checked studies link under half to unresolved V genes, and the rest is unexplained. For V, J and clone size, that table is used; D and trimming come from the DNA. For this sample the table gives a few hundred clones, of which 73% were detected only once. The leading ten clones occupy around 22% of the sample.

Comment on this clone: There is no known antigen for this receptor. Nothing much larger sits one base from this clone, and base qualities are not available.

The sample consisted of CD103- CD8+ T cells sorted from skin dermis. This receptor was taken from a human donor in good health.

The CDR3 corresponds to CSVVAGAETQYF. The bases read TGCAGCGTTGTCGCAGGGGCCGAGACCCAGTACTTC. The chain joins TRBV29-1 to TRBJ2-5; the D gene is perhaps TRBD1, on 6 matching bases. Via the germline V gene, CDR1 is SQVTM and CDR2 ANQGSEA. From the cysteine through the phenylalanine, the CDR3 covers 12 amino acids. The kept DNA is CDR3 alone, 36 bases in frame from the first base. V sheds 4 bases and J sheds 5 bases, leaving 11 bases between their ends.